This T cell receptor beta chain was sequenced during a study of regulatory T cells in long-lasting Graves disease. Time point noted: persistent/refractory GD, antithyroid drugs over 5 years with positive TRAb. PBMCs provided the RNA from which the TCR library was made. Building of the TCR beta libraries involved iRepertoire HTBI primers and Arm-PCR of CDR3 regions. MiXCR was run by TCRdb on the multiplex PCR reads, yielding one entry per CDR3 protein. This sample has a few hundred thousand distinct CDR3 sequences, with 20% to 25% found just once. The sequencing here drew on peripheral blood mononuclear cells (PBMCs), taken when the disease was refractory, from a patient treated with antithyroid drugs. This clonotype was sampled from a woman aged 40 to 50 with Graves disease.

The CDR3 sequence: CASSLEVVGRAHEQYF. The CDR3 nucleotides are TGCGCCAGCAGCTTGGAAGTCGTCGGGAGGGCTCACGAGCAGTACTTC. This sequence joins TRBV5-1 and TRBJ2-7; 8 nucleotides agree with TRBD2. The germline V gene has CDR1 SGHRS and CDR2 YFSETQ. The CDR3 length is 16 residues. The junction had 10 bases not matched to a gene; V was cut back by 0 bases and J by 5 bases. Filled out from reference TRBV5-1 and TRBJ2-7, the complete variable domain reads KAGVTQTPRYLIKTRGQQVTLSCSPISGHRSVSWYQQTPGQGLQFLFEYFSETQRNKGNFPGRFSGRQFSNSRSEMNVSTLELGDSALYLCASSLEVVGRAHEQYFGPGTRLTVT.